Below are 28 T cell receptor beta chains sequenced from a single sample in a study of blood T cell repertoires in COVID-19. Repertoires were generated with immunoSEQ multiplex PCR, while TCRdb's copy carries only in-frame clones and drops some. Of around 83,000 clones in the sample, roughly 91% were seen once. The specimen sequenced was peripheral blood. The receptors stem from a man aged 65 to 79 with active or convalescent COVID-19.

This clone was seen once. This chain joins TRBV4-2 and TRBJ1-4; D may be TRBD1 (5 bases). The CDR3 extends over 16 amino acids. CDR1 is LGHNA and CDR2 is YNFKEQ in the germline V gene. Trimming took off 4 bases at V and 4 bases at J, with 16 bases between the two ends. The CDR3 coding sequence is TGTGCCAGCAGCCCGTATGTCGGACACGGTAATGAAAAACTGTTTTTT. The encoded protein is CASSPYVGHGNEKLFF.

This chain links TRBV5-8 with TRBJ1-2, with 7 bases fitting TRBD1. Germline V gives CDR1 SGHTS, CDR2 YDEGEE. CDR3 length: 14 residues. Losses at the gene ends were 0 bases for V and 3 bases for J; bases not matched to a gene: 2. CDR3 residues: CASSLVGGDYGYTF. The CDR3 bases are TGTGCCAGCAGCTTGGTAGGGGGCGACTATGGCTACACCTTC.

This clone was counted a single time. The CDR3 DNA reads TGTGCCAGCAGCGTCGCCGGAGCGGGAGGGCTGGGGGATACGCAGTATTTT. The encoded protein is CASSVAGAGGLGDTQYF. J is TRBJ2-3 and V is TRBV9; 10 positions match TRBD2. V was pared by 2 bases and J by 6 bases, with 12 bases of the junction left unmatched. This CDR3 has 17 amino acids. CDR1 and CDR2 from the germline V gene are SGDLS and YYNGEE.

CDR3 nucleotide sequence: TGTGCCAGCAGTTTGCAGTATCGCTACACCTTC. This gives the protein CASSLQYRYTF. The chain combines TRBV28 with TRBJ1-2; D is undetermined. Germline values: CDR1 MDHEN, CDR2 SYDVKM. The CDR3 length is 11 residues. With 3 bases removed from V and 9 bases from J, the gap between germline ends came to 8 bases.

This clone was detected once. The chain recombines TRBV6-2 or TRBV6-3 with TRBJ1-1; no reliable D call. V lost 5 bases, J lost 0 bases, and 7 bases lay in between. This CDR3 region has 13 residues. CDR1 and CDR2 from the germline V gene are MNHEY and SVGEGT. The CDR3 protein is CASSVIMNTEAFF. The DNA for the CDR3 is TGTGCCAGCAGTGTAATAATGAACACTGAAGCTTTCTTT.

This clone is a singleton in its sample. The chain carries TRBV30 and TRBJ1-4, with a possible D match to TRBD1 (5 bases). V lost 5 bases and J lost 7, with 20 bases in between. CDR1 is GTSNPN and CDR2 is SVGIG in the germline V gene (reference sequence). The CDR3 runs to 15 residues. The DNA of the CDR3 is TGTGCCTGGCAAGGAGCGACAGATATAGGTGAAAAACTGTTTTTT. This codes for CAWQGATDIGEKLFF.

The DNA of the CDR3 is TGTGCCAGCAGTTTAAAGTGGCCAGGCACAGATACGCAGTATTTT. This sequence encodes CASSLKWPGTDTQYF. V gene TRBV28 combines with J gene TRBJ2-3; unclear D gene. Germline lookup yields CDR1 MDHEN and CDR2 SYDVKM. The CDR3 runs 15 residues. V was shortened by 2 bases and J by 1 base, with 10 bases between the two germline ends.

The chain uses TRBV19 and TRBJ2-1; maybe TRBD2 (6 bases). CDR3 length: 16 amino acids. Trimming cost V 0 bases and J 4 bases, with 13 bases left between them. CDR1 is LNHDA and CDR2 is SQIVND in the germline V gene (reference sequence). The DNA for the CDR3 is TGTGCCAGTAGTATAGATGACCAGGGAGGATACAATGAGCAGTTCTTC. Translated, it gives CASSIDDQGGYNEQFF.

The chain recombines TRBV4-2 with TRBJ2-2, with 8 nucleotides matching TRBD1. V was clipped by 4 bases and J by 6 bases; unmatched bases: 13. CDR3 length: 17 amino acids. Germline CDR1 is LGHNA and CDR2 is YNFKEQ. CDR3 nucleotide sequence: TGTGCCAGCAGCCGAGGGACAGGTCAGGGATCCGCCGGGGAGCTGTTTTTT. This translates into CASSRGTGQGSAGELFF.

This clone was observed once. The genes are TRBV20-1 and TRBJ1-1; D possibly corresponds to TRBD1 (5 bases). Germline V gives CDR1 DFQATT, CDR2 SNEGSKA (reference sequence). The ends were cut back, 3 bases at V and 3 bases at J, with 17 bases in the middle. The CDR3 length is 15 residues. The CDR3, as DNA: TGCAGTGCTAGTAGTTCCCTTACAGGTTACACTGAAGCTTTCTTT. This sequence encodes CSASSSLTGYTEAFF.

This clone was found once. This chain uses TRBV3-1 (or the pseudogene TRBV3-2) with TRBJ1-2, with 7 bases matching TRBD1. Per germline, CDR1 LGHDT and CDR2 YNNKEL (reference sequence). J lost 5 bases, V lost 3 bases, and 6 bases had no gene match. The length of the CDR3 is 14 residues. Here the CDR3 DNA reads TGTGCCAGCAGCCAGCAGGGGGTGGTATATGGCTACACCTTC. This sequence encodes CASSQQGVVYGYTF.

V and J are TRBV3-1 (or the pseudogene TRBV3-2) and TRBJ2-3; D is possibly TRBD2 (6 bases). The CDR3 consists of 14 residues. V was pared by 3 bases and J by 3 bases, with 10 bases between. Germline loops: CDR1 LGHDT, CDR2 YNNKEL (reference sequence). The CDR3, as DNA: TGTGCCAGCAGCCAGCCGGGAGCAACAGATACGCAGTATTTT. Protein sequence: CASSQPGATDTQYF.

The gene calls are TRBV19 and TRBJ1-1; TRBD1 agrees at 8 bases. Trimming cost V 6 bases and J 3 bases; bases outside gene matches: 3. Germline V gene lookup returns CDR1 LNHDA and CDR2 SQIVND (reference sequence). This CDR3 has 13 amino acids. This CDR3 reads CASRGQGYTEAFF. Here the CDR3 DNA reads TGTGCCAGTAGAGGACAGGGATACACTGAAGCTTTCTTT.

The chain has TRBV4-1 and TRBJ2-3, with 9 bases identical to TRBD2. V dropped 0 bases and J dropped 4; count of bases not matched to a gene: 8. The CDR3 is 17 residues long. Germline values: CDR1 MGHRA, CDR2 YSYEKL. In DNA form, the CDR3 reads TGCGCCAGCAGCCAAGATGGGGGGACTAGCACGCCAGATACGCAGTATTTT. Protein sequence: CASSQDGGTSTPDTQYF.

The gene calls are TRBV28 and TRBJ1-2; a possible D gene is TRBD1 (6 bases). This CDR3 contains 16 residues. Looked up from germline, CDR1 is MDHEN and CDR2 is SYDVKM. Trimming pared 4 bases from V and 4 bases from J, leaving 19 bases between. The CDR3 protein is CASSSSGGGGGYGYTF. DNA of the CDR3: TGTGCCAGCAGTTCCTCCGGGGGAGGGGGAGGCTATGGCTACACCTTC.

This chain joins TRBV4-2 and TRBJ2-1; D uncertain. CDR1 LGHNA and CDR2 YNFKEQ come from the germline V gene. This CDR3 is 13 amino acids long. V was pared by 4 bases and J by 7 bases, with 11 bases between. The DNA of the CDR3 is TGTGCCAGCAGCCCCCGGCTAGGAAATGAGCAGTTCTTC. This gives the protein CASSPRLGNEQFF.

For the CDR3, the DNA is TGTGCCAGCAGCTTAGCGAGCGGCAGACAAGAGACCCAGTACTTC. This translates into CASSLASGRQETQYF. The chain uses TRBV11-1 and TRBJ2-5, with D possibly being TRBD2 (5 bases). The CDR3 is 15 amino acids. Germline lookup yields CDR1 SGHAT and CDR2 FQDESV (reference sequence). The ends were cut back, 0 bases at V and 2 bases at J, with 10 bases in the middle.

The rearrangement links TRBV5-1 to TRBJ2-5; D perhaps matches TRBD1 (6 bases). This CDR3 has 14 amino acids. With 4 bases removed from V and 5 bases from J, the gap between germline ends came to 15 bases. Germline assignment: CDR1 SGHRS and CDR2 YFSETQ. The CDR3 bases are TGCGCCAGCAGCCCGACAGGCGGAGAGGAGACCCAGTACTTC. Encoded protein: CASSPTGGEETQYF.

V is TRBV4-1 and J is TRBJ2-1, with 10 nucleotides matching TRBD1. Per the germline V gene, CDR1 is MGHRA and CDR2 is YSYEKL. Trimming at V came to 5 bases and at J to 7 bases, leaving 17 bases not matched to a gene. CDR3 length: 18 amino acids. CDR3 sequence reads: CASSKHHPGTGDLNEQFF. The CDR3 DNA is TGCGCCAGCAGCAAGCATCACCCCGGGACAGGGGATTTGAATGAGCAGTTCTTC.

The J gene is TRBJ2-1, the V gene TRBV19; TRBD2 might be the D (6 bases). CDR1 and CDR2 (germline): LNHDA, SQIVND (reference sequence). The length of the CDR3 is 15 residues. V shed 3 bases and J shed 4 bases, with 13 bases lying between them. The CDR3 nucleotides are TGTGCCAGTAGTATGGCGGCTAGCGATTACAATGAGCAGTTCTTC. Translating gives CASSMAASDYNEQFF.

The rearrangement links TRBV5-1 to TRBJ2-7; 14 nucleotides match TRBD2. CDR3 length: 16 residues. From germline, CDR1 is SGHRS and CDR2 YFSETQ. J gave up 2 bases and V 0 bases, and 1 base lay outside the gene matches. CDR3 DNA sequence: TGCGCCAGCAGCTTGGGACTAGCGGGAGGGGCCTACGAGCAGTACTTC. It codes for CASSLGLAGGAYEQYF. Full variable domain (remainder filled in from reference TRBV5-1 and TRBJ2-7): KAGVTQTPRYLIKTRGQQVTLSCSPISGHRSVSWYQQTPGQGLQFLFEYFSETQRNKGNFPGRFSGRQFSNSRSEMNVSTLELGDSALYLCASSLGLAGGAYEQYFGPGTRLTVT.

This sequence joins TRBV28 and TRBJ2-2, with TRBD2 identical over 11 bases. Germline CDR1 and CDR2: MDHEN and SYDVKM. CDR3 length: 15 residues. With 7 bases clipped from V and 6 bases from J, the junction kept 7 bases outside the gene matches. The CDR3 loop reads CASITSGSRAGELFF. The CDR3, as DNA: TGTGCCAGCATAACTAGCGGGAGTCGCGCCGGGGAGCTGTTTTTT.

The chain has TRBV6-5 and TRBJ2-1, with D perhaps TRBD2 (5 bases). This CDR3 is built from 14 residues. V was pared by 2 bases and J by 4 bases, with 9 bases between. Germline lookup yields CDR1 MNHEY and CDR2 SVGAGI. This CDR3 reads CASSYSGPYNEQFF. The CDR3 DNA reads TGTGCCAGCAGTTACAGCGGACCTTACAATGAGCAGTTCTTC.

The chain recombines TRBV18 with TRBJ2-1, with D maybe TRBD1 (5 bases). The CDR3 is 13 amino acids. The V end lost 6 bases, the J end lost 6 bases, and 12 bases lay between the germline ends. The germline V gene encodes CDR1 KGHSH and CDR2 LQKENI. The CDR3 is CASSQAQGNEQFF. The CDR3 DNA reads TGTGCCAGCTCTCAGGCGCAGGGCAATGAGCAGTTCTTC.

V and J are TRBV7-2 and TRBJ1-3; D unclear. Trimming took off 0 bases at V and 3 bases at J, with 9 bases between the two ends. Germline CDR1 SGHTA, CDR2 FQGNSA. This CDR3 is 15 amino acids long. The CDR3 bases are TGTGCCAGCAGCTTAGCGGCGGGTTTTGGAAACACCATATATTTT. Protein sequence: CASSLAAGFGNTIYF.

In nucleotides, the CDR3 is TGTGCCAGCAGCCGAATCGGATTAGCGGGGGGCACAGATACGCAGTATTTT. It codes for CASSRIGLAGGTDTQYF. The rearrangement links TRBV5-8 to TRBJ2-3, with 9 bases fitting TRBD2. The CDR3 spans 17 residues. V trimming: 4 bases; J trimming: 1 base; junction bases outside the gene matches: 10. CDR1 is SGHTS, CDR2 YDEGEE, per germline.

The chain has TRBV6-5 and TRBJ1-4; 7 bases map to TRBD1. This CDR3 is 14 amino acids long. The junction had 1 base not matched to a gene; V was cut back by 6 bases and J by 0 bases. Germline CDR1 MNHEY, CDR2 SVGAGI. As DNA, the CDR3 is TGTGCCAGCAGGCAGGGGGCAACTAATGAAAAACTGTTTTTT. It specifies CASRQGATNEKLFF.

The CDR3, as DNA: TGCGCCAGCAGCCAAGCCCATACCGGGACACCCAATTCACCCCTCCACTTT. The encoded protein is CASSQAHTGTPNSPLHF. The V gene is TRBV4-3, the J gene TRBJ1-6, with a weak D call TRBD1 (6 bases). The CDR3 spans 17 residues. V shed 1 base and J shed 7 bases, with 17 bases lying between them. Germline-derived CDR1 and CDR2 are LGHNA and YSLEER.